This paragraph reports one T cell receptor (beta chain). Its cognate antigen is unknown. This CDR3 has 15 residues. From germline, CDR1 is LNHNV and CDR2 YYDKDF (reference sequence). V was cut by 3 bases and J by 8 bases, with 17 bases left in between. This record comes from a study of T cell repertoires in cytomegalovirus infection. Study information: Carrying CMV and the relevant HLA type showed in public TCR beta signatures. General observations from the study: The cumulative frequency of public TCR beta families identified carriers of CMV plus the relevant HLA. The response measured ex vivo was dominated by TCR beta clonotypes (HLA-C-restricted and CMV-specific).

TCRdb itself ran the reads through MiXCR, one entry per CDR3 protein. The data show about 52,000 distinct CDR3 sequences, about 20% seen once. This TCR derives from a human donor in good health (CMV status not recorded). Some clones in this sample may be carry-over from other donors' samples. The sample here was CD8+ T cells from cultured PBMCs, taken from culture after CMV antigen stimulation. The V and J genes are TRBV15 and TRBJ2-1; TRBD1 or TRBD2 may be the D gene (5 bases each). The CDR3 coding sequence is TGTGCCACCAGCAGTGGGGGAGCCGATTCGGATGAGCAGTTCTTC. Its translation is CATSSGGADSDEQFF.